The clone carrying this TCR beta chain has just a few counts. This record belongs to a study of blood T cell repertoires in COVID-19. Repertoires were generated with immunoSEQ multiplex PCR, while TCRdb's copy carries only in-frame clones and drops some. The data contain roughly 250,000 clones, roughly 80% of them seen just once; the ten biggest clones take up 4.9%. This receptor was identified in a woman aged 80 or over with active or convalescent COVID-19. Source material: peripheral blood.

CDR3 sequence reads: CAWSRGTVNQPQHF. CDR3 in DNA: TGTGCCTGGAGTCGCGGGACGGTCAATCAGCCCCAGCATTTT. The V and J genes are TRBV30 and TRBJ1-5, with D perhaps TRBD1 (5 bases). Germline V lookup: CDR1 GTSNPN, CDR2 SVGIG (reference sequence). V lost 2 bases, J lost 3 bases, and 11 bases lay in between. The CDR3 has 14 amino acids.